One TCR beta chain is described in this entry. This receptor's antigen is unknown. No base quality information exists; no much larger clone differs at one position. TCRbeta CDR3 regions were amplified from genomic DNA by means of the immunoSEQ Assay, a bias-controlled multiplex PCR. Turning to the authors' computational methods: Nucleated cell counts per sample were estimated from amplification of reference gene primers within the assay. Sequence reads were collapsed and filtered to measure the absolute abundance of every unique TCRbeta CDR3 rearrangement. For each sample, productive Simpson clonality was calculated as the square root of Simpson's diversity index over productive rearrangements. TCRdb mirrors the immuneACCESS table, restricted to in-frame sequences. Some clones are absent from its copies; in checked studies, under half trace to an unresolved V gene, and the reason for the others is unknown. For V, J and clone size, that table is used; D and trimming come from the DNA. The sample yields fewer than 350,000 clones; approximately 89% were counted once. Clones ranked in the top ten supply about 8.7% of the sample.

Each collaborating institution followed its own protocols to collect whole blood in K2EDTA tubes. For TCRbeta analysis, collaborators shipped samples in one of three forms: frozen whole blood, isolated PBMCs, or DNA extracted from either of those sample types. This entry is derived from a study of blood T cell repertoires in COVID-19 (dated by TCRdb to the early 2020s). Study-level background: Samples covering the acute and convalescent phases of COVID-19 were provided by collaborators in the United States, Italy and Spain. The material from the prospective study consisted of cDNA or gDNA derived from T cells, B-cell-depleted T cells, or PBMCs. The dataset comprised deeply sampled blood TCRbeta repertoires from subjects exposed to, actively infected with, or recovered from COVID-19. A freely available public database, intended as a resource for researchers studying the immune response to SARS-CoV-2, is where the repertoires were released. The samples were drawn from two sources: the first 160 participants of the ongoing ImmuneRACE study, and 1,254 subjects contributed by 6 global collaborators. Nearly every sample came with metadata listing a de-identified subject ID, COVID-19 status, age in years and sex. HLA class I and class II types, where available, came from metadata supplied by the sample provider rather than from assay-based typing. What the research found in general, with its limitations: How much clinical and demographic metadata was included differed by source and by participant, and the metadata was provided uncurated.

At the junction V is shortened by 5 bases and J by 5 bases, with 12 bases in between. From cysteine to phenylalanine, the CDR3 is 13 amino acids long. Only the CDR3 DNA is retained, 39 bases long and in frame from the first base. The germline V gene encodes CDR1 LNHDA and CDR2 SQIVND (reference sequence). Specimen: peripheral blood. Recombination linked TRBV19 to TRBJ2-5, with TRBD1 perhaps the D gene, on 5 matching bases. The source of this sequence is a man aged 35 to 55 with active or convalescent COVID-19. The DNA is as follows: TGTGCCAGTAGTGCCGGACACGGCGAGACCCAGTACTTC. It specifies CASSAGHGETQYF. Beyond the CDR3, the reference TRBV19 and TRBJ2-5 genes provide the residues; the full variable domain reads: DGGITQSPKYLFRKEGQNVTLSCEQNLNHDAMYWYRQDPGQGLRLIYYSQIVNDFQKGDIAEGYSVSREKKESFPLTVTSAQKNPTAFYLCASSAGHGETQYFGPGTRLLVL.